This TCR beta chain is from a study of T cells in Graves' hyperthyroidism and ophthalmopathy. From RNA transcripts, TCR beta CDR3 regions were amplified. With the HTBI primer set, the TCR CDR3 went through a first round of RT-PCR. MiXCR, applied by TCRdb to the multiplex PCR reads, yields one record per CDR3 protein. The sample has more than 500,000 distinct CDR3 sequences, 40% to 50% seen once. Trimming removed 3 bases from V and 9 bases from J, with 12 bases in between. This CDR3 is built from 14 residues. Germline CDR1 and CDR2: SGHVS and FQNEAQ. The sequenced sample was peripheral blood or thyroid tissue (not recorded which). The clonotype was recovered from an adult woman with Graves' disease, either hyperthyroidism or ophthalmopathy (not recorded which). The chain has TRBV7-8 and TRBJ1-6, with D maybe TRBD1 (6 bases). The CDR3: CASSFLGGGSPLHF. The DNA for the CDR3 is TGTGCCAGCAGCTTCCTAGGGGGAGGTTCACCCCTCCACTTT.